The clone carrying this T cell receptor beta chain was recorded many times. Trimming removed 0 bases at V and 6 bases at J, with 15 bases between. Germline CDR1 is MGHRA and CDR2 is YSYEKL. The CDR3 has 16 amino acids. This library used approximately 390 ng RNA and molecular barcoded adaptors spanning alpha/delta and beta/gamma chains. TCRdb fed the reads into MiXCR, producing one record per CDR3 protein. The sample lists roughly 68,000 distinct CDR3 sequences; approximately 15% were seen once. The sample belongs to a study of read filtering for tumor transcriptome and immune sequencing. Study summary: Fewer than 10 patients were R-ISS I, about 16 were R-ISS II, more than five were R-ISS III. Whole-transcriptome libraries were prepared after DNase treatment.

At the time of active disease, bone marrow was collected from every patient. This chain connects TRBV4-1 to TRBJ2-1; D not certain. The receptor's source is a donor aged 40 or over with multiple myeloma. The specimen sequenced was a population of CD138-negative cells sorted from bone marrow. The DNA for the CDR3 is TGCGCCAGCAGCCAAGATAGAGACACCAGTGTCAATGAGCAGTTCTTC. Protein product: CASSQDRDTSVNEQFF.